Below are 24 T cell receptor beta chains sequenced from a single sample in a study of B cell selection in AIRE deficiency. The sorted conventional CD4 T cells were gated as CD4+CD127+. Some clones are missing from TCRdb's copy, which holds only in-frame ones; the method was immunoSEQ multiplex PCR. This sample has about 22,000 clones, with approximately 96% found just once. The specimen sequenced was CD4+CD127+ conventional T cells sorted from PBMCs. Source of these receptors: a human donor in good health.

The CDR3: CASRQLAGGQETQYF. The CDR3 DNA reads TGCGCCAGTAGGCAACTAGCGGGGGGGCAAGAGACCCAGTACTTC. V and J are TRBV5-1 and TRBJ2-5; 13 bases match TRBD2. Trimming took 8 bases from V and 2 from J; bases not matched to a gene: 6. There are 15 residues in the CDR3. Germline V gene sequence: CDR1 SGHRS, CDR2 YFSETQ.

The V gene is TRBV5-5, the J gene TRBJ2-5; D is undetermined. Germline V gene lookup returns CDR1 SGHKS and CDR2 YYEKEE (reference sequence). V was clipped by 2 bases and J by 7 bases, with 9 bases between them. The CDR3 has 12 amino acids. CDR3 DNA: TGTGCCAGCAGCTTAGCGTCTGGGACCCAGTACTTC. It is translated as CASSLASGTQYF. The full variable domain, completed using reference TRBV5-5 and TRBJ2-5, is DAGVTQSPTHLIKTRGQQVTLRCSPISGHKSVSWYQQVLGQGPQFIFQYYEKEERGRGNFPDRFSARQFPNYSSELNVNALLLGDSALYLCASSLASGTQYFGPGTRLLVL.

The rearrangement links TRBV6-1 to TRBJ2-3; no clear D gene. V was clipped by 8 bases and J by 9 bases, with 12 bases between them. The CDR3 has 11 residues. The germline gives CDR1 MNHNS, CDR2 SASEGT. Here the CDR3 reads CASAREPTQYF. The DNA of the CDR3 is TGTGCCAGCGCTAGGGAACCCACGCAGTATTTT.

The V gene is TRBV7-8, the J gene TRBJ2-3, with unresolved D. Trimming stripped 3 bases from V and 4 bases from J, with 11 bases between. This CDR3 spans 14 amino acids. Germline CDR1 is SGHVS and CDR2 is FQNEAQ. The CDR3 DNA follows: TGTGCCAGCAGCTTGGGTAATTCCGCAGATACGCAGTATTTT. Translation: CASSLGNSADTQYF.

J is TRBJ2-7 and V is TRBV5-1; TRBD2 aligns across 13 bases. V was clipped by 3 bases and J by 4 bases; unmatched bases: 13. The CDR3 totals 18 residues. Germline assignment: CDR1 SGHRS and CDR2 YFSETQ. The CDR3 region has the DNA TGCGCCAGCAGCTACCGGACTAGCGGGGGCGCGGAGGTATACGAGCAGTACTTC. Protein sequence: CASSYRTSGGAEVYEQYF.

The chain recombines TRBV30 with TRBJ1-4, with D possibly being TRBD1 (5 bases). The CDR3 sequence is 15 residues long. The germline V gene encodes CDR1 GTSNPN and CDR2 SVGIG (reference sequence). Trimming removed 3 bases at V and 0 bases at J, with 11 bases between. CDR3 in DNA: TGTGCCTGGAGGGGGGGAATTTCAACTAATGAAAAACTGTTTTTT. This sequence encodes CAWRGGISTNEKLFF.

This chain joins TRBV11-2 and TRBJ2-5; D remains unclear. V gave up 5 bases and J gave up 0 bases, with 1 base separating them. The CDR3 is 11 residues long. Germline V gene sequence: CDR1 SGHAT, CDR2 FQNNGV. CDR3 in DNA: TGTGCCAGCAGCGACCAAGAGACCCAGTACTTC. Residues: CASSDQETQYF.

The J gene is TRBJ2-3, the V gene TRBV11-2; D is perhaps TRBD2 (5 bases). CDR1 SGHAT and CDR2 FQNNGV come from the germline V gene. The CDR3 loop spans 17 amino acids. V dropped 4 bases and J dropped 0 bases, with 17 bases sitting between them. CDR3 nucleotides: TGTGCCAGCAGCTACGACGGACTTCTCCCTAGCACAGATACGCAGTATTTT. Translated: CASSYDGLLPSTDTQYF. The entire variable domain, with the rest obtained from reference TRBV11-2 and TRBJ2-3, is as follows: EAGVAQSPRYKIIEKRQSVAFWCNPISGHATLYWYQQILGQGPKLLIQFQNNGVVDDSQLPKDRFSAERLKGVDSTLKIQPAKLEDSAVYLCASSYDGLLPSTDTQYFGPGTRLTVL.

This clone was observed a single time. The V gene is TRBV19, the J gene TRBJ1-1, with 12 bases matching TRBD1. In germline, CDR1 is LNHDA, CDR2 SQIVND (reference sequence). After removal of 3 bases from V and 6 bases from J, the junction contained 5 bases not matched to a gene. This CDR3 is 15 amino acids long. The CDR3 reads CASSISGQGAPEAFF. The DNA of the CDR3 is TGTGCCAGTAGTATTTCGGGACAGGGGGCCCCTGAAGCTTTCTTT.

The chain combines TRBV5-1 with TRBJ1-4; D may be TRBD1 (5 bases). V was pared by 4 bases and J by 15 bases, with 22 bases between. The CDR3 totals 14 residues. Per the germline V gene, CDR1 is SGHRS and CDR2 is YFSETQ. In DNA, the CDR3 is TGCGCCAGCAGCCTGACAGTCGTTAATGAAGGAATGTTTTTT. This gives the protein CASSLTVVNEGMFF.

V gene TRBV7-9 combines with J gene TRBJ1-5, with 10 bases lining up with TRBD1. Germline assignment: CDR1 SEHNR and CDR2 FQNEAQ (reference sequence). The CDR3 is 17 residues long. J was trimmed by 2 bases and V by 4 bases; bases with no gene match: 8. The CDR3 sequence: CASSSDRGLRGNQPQHF. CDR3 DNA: TGTGCCAGCAGCTCAGACAGGGGGCTACGGGGCAATCAGCCCCAGCATTTT.

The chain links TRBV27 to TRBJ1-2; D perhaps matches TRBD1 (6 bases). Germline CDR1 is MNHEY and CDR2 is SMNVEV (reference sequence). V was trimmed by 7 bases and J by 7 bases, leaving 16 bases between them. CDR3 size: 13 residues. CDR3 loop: CASTPDRNGGYTF. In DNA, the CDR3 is TGTGCCAGCACTCCCGACAGGAATGGTGGCTACACCTTC.

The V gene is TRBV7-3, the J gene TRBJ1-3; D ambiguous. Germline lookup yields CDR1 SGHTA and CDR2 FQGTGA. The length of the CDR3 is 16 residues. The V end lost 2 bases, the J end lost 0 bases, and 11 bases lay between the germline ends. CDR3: CASSLGGPSSGNTIYF. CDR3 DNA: TGTGCCAGCAGCTTAGGAGGACCAAGCTCTGGAAACACCATATATTTT.

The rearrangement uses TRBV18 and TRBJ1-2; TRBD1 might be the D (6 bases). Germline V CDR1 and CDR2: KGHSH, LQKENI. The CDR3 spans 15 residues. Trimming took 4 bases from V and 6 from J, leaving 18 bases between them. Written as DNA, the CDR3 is TGTGCCAGCTCACAGATTGACAGCGGACAGAATGGCTACACCTTC. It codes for CASSQIDSGQNGYTF.

For the CDR3, the DNA is TGTGCCAGCAGCATACGGACAGGGGGCAAATATGAGCAGTTCTTC. It codes for CASSIRTGGKYEQFF. The V and J genes are TRBV13 and TRBJ2-1; 11 nucleotides agree with TRBD1. Losses at the gene ends were 5 bases for V and 8 bases for J; bases not matched to a gene: 8. Looked up from germline, CDR1 is PRHDT and CDR2 is FYEKMQ (reference sequence). The CDR3 length is 15 residues.

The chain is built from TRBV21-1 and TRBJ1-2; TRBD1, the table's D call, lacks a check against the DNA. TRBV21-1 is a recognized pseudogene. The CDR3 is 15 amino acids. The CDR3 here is CASSFPGTGSCGYTF. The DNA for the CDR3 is TGTGCCAGCAGCTTTCCCGGGACAGGGTCGTGTGGCTACACCTTC.

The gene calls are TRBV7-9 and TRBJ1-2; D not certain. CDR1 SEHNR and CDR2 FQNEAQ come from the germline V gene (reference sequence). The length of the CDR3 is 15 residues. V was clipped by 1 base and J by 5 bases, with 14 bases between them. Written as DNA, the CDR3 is TGTGCCAGCAGCTTAGAAGGGTCAGGAGCATATGGCTACACCTTC. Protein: CASSLEGSGAYGYTF.

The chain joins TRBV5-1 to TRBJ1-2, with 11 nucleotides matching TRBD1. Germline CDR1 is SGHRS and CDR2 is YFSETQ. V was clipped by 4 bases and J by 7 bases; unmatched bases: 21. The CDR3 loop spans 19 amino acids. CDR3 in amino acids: CASSHTRLDRGQSGGGYTF. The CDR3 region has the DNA TGCGCCAGCAGCCATACCCGACTGGACAGGGGGCAGTCGGGGGGTGGCTACACCTTC.

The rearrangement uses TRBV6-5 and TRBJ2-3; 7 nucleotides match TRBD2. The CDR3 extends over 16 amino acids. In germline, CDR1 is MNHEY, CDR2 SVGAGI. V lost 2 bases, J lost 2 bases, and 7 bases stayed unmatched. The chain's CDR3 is CASSYVGGKNTDTQYF. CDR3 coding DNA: TGTGCCAGCAGTTACGTCGGGGGGAAGAACACAGATACGCAGTATTTT.

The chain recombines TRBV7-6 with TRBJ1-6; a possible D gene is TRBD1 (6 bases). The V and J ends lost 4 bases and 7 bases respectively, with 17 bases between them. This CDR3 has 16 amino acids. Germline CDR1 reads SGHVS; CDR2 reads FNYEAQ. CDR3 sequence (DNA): TGTGCCAGCAGCTCAGGGGTTCAGGCAAGCAATTCACCCCTCCACTTT. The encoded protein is CASSSGVQASNSPLHF. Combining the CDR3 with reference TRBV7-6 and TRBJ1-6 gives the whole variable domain GAGVSQSPRYKVTKRGQDVALRCDPISGHVSLYWYRQALGQGPEFLTYFNYEAQQDKSGLPNDRFSAERPEGSISTLTIQRTEQRDSAMYRCASSSGVQASNSPLHFGNGTRLTVT.

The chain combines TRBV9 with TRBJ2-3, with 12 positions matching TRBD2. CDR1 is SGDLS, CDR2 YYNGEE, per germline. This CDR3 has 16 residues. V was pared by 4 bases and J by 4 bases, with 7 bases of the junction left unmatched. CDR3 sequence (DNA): TGTGCCAGCAGCCCACGGGCTAGCGGGGGGGCAGATACGCAGTATTTT. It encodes CASSPRASGGADTQYF.

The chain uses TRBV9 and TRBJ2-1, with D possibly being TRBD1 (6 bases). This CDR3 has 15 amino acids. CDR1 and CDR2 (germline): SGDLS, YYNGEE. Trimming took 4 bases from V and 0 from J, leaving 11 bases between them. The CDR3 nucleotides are TGTGCCAGCAGCCTACAGGGTCTCTCCTACAATGAGCAGTTCTTC. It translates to CASSLQGLSYNEQFF.

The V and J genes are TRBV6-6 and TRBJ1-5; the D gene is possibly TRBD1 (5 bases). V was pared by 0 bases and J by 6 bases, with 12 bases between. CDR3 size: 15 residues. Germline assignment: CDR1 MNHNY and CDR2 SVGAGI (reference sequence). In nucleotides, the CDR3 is TGTGCCAGCAGTTACTCTGCCGACAGAAGTCAGCCCCAGCATTTT. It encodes CASSYSADRSQPQHF.

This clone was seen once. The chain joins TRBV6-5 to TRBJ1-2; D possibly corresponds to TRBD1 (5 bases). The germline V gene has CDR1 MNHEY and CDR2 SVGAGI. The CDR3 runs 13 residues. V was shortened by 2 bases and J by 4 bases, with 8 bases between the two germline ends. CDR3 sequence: CASSYRQSYGYTF. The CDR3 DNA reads TGTGCCAGCAGTTACAGACAGTCCTATGGCTACACCTTC.